This TCR beta chain came from a study of T cell responses to AZD1222 COVID-19 vaccine (dated by TCRdb to the early 2020s). Context from the whole study: Because spike-specific TCR depth and breadth did not differ between the two schedules, AZD1222 recipients who got a second dose at roughly 4 weeks were pooled with those who got a second dose at roughly 12 weeks. Trial participants were enrolled by age into subgroups of 18-55, 56-69 and 70-plus years, and about 150, 27 and 61 TCR-sequenced participants, respectively, were included in these subgroups. TCR sequencing was performed for roughly 240 trial participants, of whom around 200 were given two doses of AZD1222 and some 26 were given two doses of MenACWY control vaccine.

What the time point label conveys for this sample: baseline before first vaccination. Vaccinee samples were obtained from the UK trials COV001 and COV002, which included a single-blind randomized controlled phase 2/3 trial of AZD1222 (ChAdOx1 nCoV-19) in healthy adults. For TCRbeta chain sequencing, PBMC samples were collected from trial participants at day 0 and at day 28 after the second dose. General findings and caveats noted by the study authors: The 56-69-year group was small, and its depth increase did not reach significance, likely because of low power. Conclusions about previously exposed vaccinees are limited because only six or seven AZD1222 recipients were SARS-CoV-2 seropositive at baseline. A significant rise in spike-specific TCR breadth and depth was observed after two AZD1222 doses relative to day 0 and relative to MenACWY recipients. CD4 TCRs associated with the vaccine covered the entire spike protein, and the dominant responses were in regions 160-218 and 743-854. Because no day 14 peak-response samples were available, the repertoires could be characterized only after the peak T cell response. Reportedly, close to half of the unique spike-specific TCRs recognized epitopes lying outside the regions that are mutated in the B.1.351 and B.1.1.7 variants. Participants were mostly white British, with more females than males. The authors suggested clonal diversity may have been underestimated.

Between the V and J ends, shortened by 4 bases and 5 bases respectively, the junction contains 12 bases. From the germline V gene, CDR1 is SGHTA and CDR2 is FQGNSA. Taken from cysteine to phenylalanine, the CDR3 has 14 residues. Just CDR3 DNA is preserved here, 42 bases in frame from base 1. On this clone itself: Its antigen specificity is not known. Per-nucleotide qualities are absent, and no much larger clonotype sits a single base away.

The CDR3 regions of human TCRbeta chains were analyzed by immunosequencing. Under the source paper's analysis protocol: TCRs in the repertoires were matched against a reference library of SARS-CoV-2-specific TCRs that had been generated with the MIRA antigen-specificity platform. Breadth was defined as the fraction of unique TCRs that were SARS-CoV-2-associated. Depth was defined as the fraction of total T cells that were SARS-CoV-2-associated. Using the MIRA data, each spike-specific TCR was mapped to the spike region that the TCR reacts to and placed in a CD4 or CD8 class. Log10-transformed breadth and depth values were compared by one-way ANOVA with Sidak's multiple comparisons tests. TCRdb provides this immuneACCESS table in a form limited to in-frame rearrangements. Some clones are lacking; in checked studies, under half of them reflect an unresolved V gene, and why the rest are absent is not known. V, J and clone size are those of that table, while D and trimming were read from the DNA. In all, the sample holds under 120,000 clones, and 92% of those were seen once. Of the sample, approximately 1.3% is held by the ten largest clones.

Source: peripheral blood, taken on day 0 of AZD1222 vaccination. The chain links TRBV7-2 with TRBJ2-1; the D gene lacks a confident call. This clonotype originated in an adult in good health. The CDR3 protein is CASSSRSGNNEQFF. The bases are TGTGCCAGCAGCTCGAGGTCCGGCAACAATGAGCAGTTCTTC.